This T cell receptor beta chain stems from a study of T cell responses to AZD1222 COVID-19 vaccine. Study-level results: Reports say nearly half of spike-specific TCRs go after unmutated variant regions.

The CDR3 extends over 14 amino acids. Between the trimmed V and J ends, which lost 11 bases and 1 base, there was a span of 17 bases. Germline lookup yields CDR1 ENHRY and CDR2 SYGVKD. The assay was immunoSEQ multiplex PCR, and TCRdb's table has in-frame clones only and misses some. The sample consists of about 130,000 clones, approximately 88% of them appearing once. As to this clone: The antigen remains unidentified.

This rearrangement joins TRBV10-3 to TRBJ1-1, with D possibly matching TRBD1 (6 bases). Sequences were derived from peripheral blood, sampled on day 0 of MenACWY control vaccination. The source is an adult in good health. The CDR3 region has the DNA TGTGCCTCCCAGCGGGGGGCGGAGAACACTGAAGCTTTCTTT. It encodes CASQRGAENTEAFF.